These 28 T cell receptor beta chains were sequenced from one sample in a study of shared clonotypes between healthy human individuals. Measured with immunoSEQ multiplex PCR; TCRdb has only the in-frame clones, and not every one. The data show approximately 740,000 clones, with around 74% seen just once and 1.5% to 2% held by the top ten. The sample consisted of memory CD4+ T cells sorted from blood. Subset given: CD45RA-negative fraction. The receptors stem from a woman in her twenties or thirties in good health.

The chain uses TRBV6-5 and TRBJ2-1, with D unclear. With 5 bases removed from V and 3 bases from J, the gap between germline ends came to 11 bases. CDR1 MNHEY and CDR2 SVGAGI come from the germline V gene. The length of the CDR3 is 14 residues. CDR3 coding DNA: TGTGCCAGCAGTAGGTCGGCTCACTACAATGAGCAGTTCTTC. Amino acids: CASSRSAHYNEQFF.

The chain couples TRBV5-1 to TRBJ2-3; D might be TRBD1 (5 bases). The CDR3 sequence is 16 residues long. CDR1 and CDR2 (germline): SGHRS, YFSETQ. V lost 0 bases and J lost 3, with 14 bases in between. CDR3 in amino acids: CASSLGQWGTTDTQYF. CDR3 sequence (DNA): TGCGCCAGCAGCTTGGGACAGTGGGGAACAACAGATACGCAGTATTTT.

This sequence joins TRBV2 and TRBJ2-7; TRBD2 aligns across 9 bases. Losses at the gene ends were 7 bases for V and 7 bases for J; bases not matched to a gene: 11. CDR1 and CDR2 (germline): SNHLY, FYNNEI. The CDR3 has 14 residues. The CDR3 DNA reads as TGTGCCAGCAAGCTGCGGGAGGGCCAAGGGGAGCAGTACTTC. Its translation: CASKLREGQGEQYF.

The chain is built from TRBV19 and TRBJ1-2; TRBD1 is a possible D gene (6 bases). Germline CDR1 LNHDA, CDR2 SQIVND (reference sequence). This CDR3 is 14 amino acids long. V lost 5 bases and J 6 bases, leaving 16 bases between the germline ends. CDR3 in amino acids: CASSRQETTNGYTF. The CDR3 DNA is TGTGCCAGTAGTCGACAGGAGACCACTAATGGCTACACCTTC.

This clone has more than one count but fewer than ten. This rearrangement joins TRBV5-1 to TRBJ1-1, with 8 bases fitting TRBD1. The CDR3 covers 13 residues. In germline, CDR1 is SGHRS, CDR2 YFSETQ. After removal of 5 bases from V and 6 bases from J, the junction contained 6 bases not matched to a gene. The CDR3 sequence: CASRKDRVAEAFF. DNA of the CDR3: TGCGCCAGCAGGAAGGACAGGGTTGCTGAAGCTTTCTTT.

This chain links TRBV11-2 with TRBJ1-4; tentatively, D is TRBD1 (6 bases). V lost 5 bases to trimming and J lost 7 bases, with 11 bases between them. This CDR3 spans 13 amino acids. Germline V gene sequence: CDR1 SGHAT, CDR2 FQNNGV. The CDR3 reads CASSARQAEKLFF. The CDR3 bases are TGTGCCAGCAGCGCTCGACAGGCTGAAAAACTGTTTTTT. Complete variable domain (other parts from reference TRBV11-2 and TRBJ1-4): EAGVAQSPRYKIIEKRQSVAFWCNPISGHATLYWYQQILGQGPKLLIQFQNNGVVDDSQLPKDRFSAERLKGVDSTLKIQPAKLEDSAVYLCASSARQAEKLFFGSGTQLSVL.

Comment on this clone: One junction end disagrees with the germline gene, perhaps due to a read error. The chain is built from TRBV6-1 and TRBJ2-3, with a tentative D call TRBD1 (6 bases). The CDR3 consists of 14 residues. The germline gives CDR1 MNHNS, CDR2 SASEGT. CDR3 coding DNA: TGTGCCAGCAGTACCCAAGACAGGACAGTTACGCAGTATTTT. Translation gives CASSTQDRTVTQYF.

This clone appeared many times. The chain couples TRBV7-2 to TRBJ1-1; a weak D match, TRBD1 (6 bases). The CDR3 is 14 residues long. Trimming shortened V by 5 bases and J by 5 bases, and 15 bases separated the two germline ends. Germline CDR1 and CDR2: SGHTA and FQGNSA. The CDR3 is CASSLRGGETEAFF. CDR3 sequence (DNA): TGTGCCAGCAGCCTCAGAGGGGGGGAGACTGAAGCTTTCTTT.

This rearrangement joins TRBV19 to TRBJ1-2; 10 positions match TRBD1. Germline V lookup: CDR1 LNHDA, CDR2 SQIVND (reference sequence). J lost 7 bases, V lost 4 bases, and 9 bases had no gene match. This CDR3 is 15 amino acids long. CDR3 coding DNA: TGTGCCAGTAGTAGGACCGGGACAGGGGAAGCTGGCTACACCTTC. It translates to CASSRTGTGEAGYTF.

The chain joins TRBV6-1 to TRBJ2-7, with TRBD2 identical over 7 bases. The CDR3 covers 14 residues. J was trimmed by 4 bases and V by 5 bases; bases with no gene match: 8. The germline gives CDR1 MNHNS, CDR2 SASEGT. In DNA form, the CDR3 reads TGTGCCAGCAGTAGCGGGGCCGACCTGTACGAGCAGTACTTC. Its protein product is CASSSGADLYEQYF.

Written as DNA, the CDR3 is TGTGCCAGCAGCCCCGGGGCAGGGGGCTGGGAGACCCAGTACTTC. This sequence encodes CASSPGAGGWETQYF. The chain carries TRBV13 and TRBJ2-5, with 8 bases identical to TRBD1. This CDR3 contains 15 residues. CDR1 PRHDT and CDR2 FYEKMQ come from the germline V gene (reference sequence). Trimming removed 5 bases from V and 5 bases from J; junction bases left unmatched: 10.

The rearrangement uses TRBV7-8 and TRBJ2-7; the match to TRBD2 covers 14 bases. The J segment lost 3 bases and the V segment lost 5 bases, leaving 3 bases of the junction unmatched. The CDR3 covers 15 residues. CDR1 is SGHVS, CDR2 FQNEAQ, per germline. In DNA, the CDR3 is TGTGCCAGCAGCCCCGGACTAGCGGGAGGCTACGAGCAGTACTTC. Amino acids: CASSPGLAGGYEQYF.

The V call is TRBV30, the J call TRBJ2-7, with 12 bases aligning to TRBD2. The CDR3 covers 15 residues. CDR1 and CDR2 (germline): GTSNPN, SVGIG (reference sequence). After removal of 8 bases from V and 3 bases from J, the junction contained 11 bases not matched to a gene. The CDR3 here is CAAQRTSGTFYEQYF. For the CDR3, the DNA is TGTGCCGCCCAACGGACTAGCGGGACGTTCTACGAGCAGTACTTC. Combining the CDR3 with reference TRBV30 and TRBJ2-7 gives the whole variable domain SQTIHQWPATLVQPVGSPLSLECTVEGTSNPNLYWYRQAAGRGLQLLFYSVGIGQISSEVPQNLSASRPQDRQFILSSKKLLLSDSGFYLCAAQRTSGTFYEQYFGPGTRLTVT.

V and J are TRBV28 and TRBJ1-1, with 8 positions matching TRBD1. There are 15 residues in the CDR3. Germline trimming cut 2 bases from V and 7 bases from J; bases unmatched to any gene: 9. Germline V gene sequence: CDR1 MDHEN, CDR2 SYDVKM. Here the CDR3 DNA reads TGTGCCAGCAGTTTACCGGACAGGGAAGACCATGAAGCTTTCTTT. Its protein product is CASSLPDREDHEAFF.

This clone was observed a handful of times. The gene calls are TRBV27 and TRBJ2-4; a possible D gene is TRBD1 (6 bases). The CDR3 runs to 15 residues. CDR1 is MNHEY, CDR2 SMNVEV, per germline (reference sequence). The germline V and J ends were trimmed by 3 bases and 4 bases, with 13 bases remaining between them. The CDR3: CASSFLSDSKNIQYF. The CDR3 nucleotides are TGTGCCAGCAGTTTCCTCTCGGACAGTAAAAACATTCAGTACTTC.

V usage is TRBV5-1 and J usage is TRBJ1-2; a weak D match, TRBD1 (6 bases). There are 15 residues in the CDR3. The V end lost 3 bases, the J end lost 6 bases, and 18 bases lay between the germline ends. Germline V lookup: CDR1 SGHRS, CDR2 YFSETQ. The CDR3 sequence: CASSSAAGTINGYTF. The CDR3 region has the DNA TGCGCCAGCAGCTCCGCGGCCGGGACAATCAATGGCTACACCTTC.

In its sample, this clone was seen a few times. The chain carries TRBV6-5 and TRBJ2-5; TRBD2 agrees at 9 bases. TRBJ2-7 explains the end of the DNA better; the J call may be wrong. CDR1 and CDR2 from the germline V gene are MNHEY and SVGAGI. The CDR3 is 15 amino acids. The CDR3 DNA sequence: TGTGCCAGCAGTTACTCGATAGCGGGAGTCTACGAGCAGTACTTC. It encodes CASSYSIAGVYEQYF.

CDR3 sequence (DNA): TGCGCCAGCAGCTTGGCCTGGACTAGCGGATACAATGAGCAGTTCTTC. Its protein is CASSLAWTSGYNEQFF. The V and J genes are TRBV5-1 and TRBJ2-1, with TRBD2 matching over 10 bases. The trim removed 0 bases at V and 4 bases at J, leaving 4 bases unmatched. Germline V gene sequence: CDR1 SGHRS, CDR2 YFSETQ. The CDR3 covers 16 residues.

V gene TRBV5-5 combines with J gene TRBJ2-1; 11 bases agree with TRBD2. CDR3 length equals 16 residues. The V gene end was trimmed by 1 base and the J gene end by 4 bases; junction bases not matched to a gene: 4. The germline gives CDR1 SGHKS, CDR2 YYEKEE (reference sequence). CDR3 region: CASSLFLAGGYNEQFF. The DNA for the CDR3 is TGTGCCAGCAGCTTGTTCCTAGCGGGAGGTTACAATGAGCAGTTCTTC.

The count of this clone is one. CDR3 nucleotides: TGTGCCAGCTCACCTCCGGGTACGAACACCGGGGAGCTGTTTTTT. Residues: CASSPPGTNTGELFF. The chain joins TRBV18 to TRBJ2-2; D call uncertain. V was cut by 3 bases and J by 0 bases, with 8 bases left in between. Per the germline V gene, CDR1 is KGHSH and CDR2 is LQKENI. CDR3 size: 15 residues.

The chain couples TRBV28 to TRBJ1-4; no firm D call. Looked up from germline, CDR1 is MDHEN and CDR2 is SYDVKM. The CDR3 covers 15 residues. V lost 6 bases, J lost 3 bases, and 14 bases lay in between. In DNA, the CDR3 is TGTGCCAGCAGCAGCTGGGGAGGCCCTAATGAAAAACTGTTTTTT. This sequence encodes CASSSWGGPNEKLFF.

This rearrangement joins TRBV20-1 to TRBJ2-1; tentatively, D is TRBD2 (5 bases). The CDR3 has 8 amino acids. V shed 5 bases and J shed 14 bases, with 7 bases lying between them. The germline V gene has CDR1 DFQATT and CDR2 SNEGSKA (reference sequence). The CDR3 spells CSAVGEFF. The CDR3 bases are TGCAGTGCTGTCGGGGAGTTCTTC.

The chain employs TRBV7-1 and TRBJ2-1; a weak D match, TRBD1 (6 bases). TRBV7-1 is an open reading frame, and its role is uncertain. The CDR3 contains 13 residues. Trimming cost V 4 bases and J 9 bases, with 13 bases left between them. Written as DNA, the CDR3 is TGTGCCAGCAGCTTCCCTCCCAGGGGTGAGCAGTTCTTC. It specifies CASSFPPRGEQFF.

The chain carries TRBV4-1 and TRBJ1-5; D gene uncertain. The CDR3 is 16 amino acids. The germline V and J ends were trimmed by 0 bases and 3 bases, with 12 bases remaining between them. Germline CDR1 reads MGHRA; CDR2 reads YSYEKL. DNA of the CDR3: TGCGCCAGCAGCCAAGAATGGGTAGGAAACAATCAGCCCCAGCATTTT. The encoded protein is CASSQEWVGNNQPQHF.

The J gene is TRBJ2-2, the V gene TRBV7-6, with TRBD1 identical over 9 bases. The CDR3 is 14 residues long. V trimming: 5 bases; J trimming: 6 bases; junction bases outside the gene matches: 4. The V gene's germline CDR1 is SGHVS and CDR2 FNYEAQ. CDR3: CASSRTGGPGELFF. In DNA, the CDR3 is TGTGCCAGCAGCAGAACAGGGGGCCCCGGGGAGCTGTTTTTT.

CDR3 residues: CASSQTGTTNTEAFF. The CDR3 bases are TGCGCCAGCAGCCAGACCGGGACAACGAACACTGAAGCTTTCTTT. The chain recombines TRBV4-1 with TRBJ1-1, with a weak D call TRBD1 (6 bases). The CDR3 runs 15 residues. Germline V lookup: CDR1 MGHRA, CDR2 YSYEKL. Trimming cost V 3 bases and J 1 base, with 12 bases left between them.

V gene TRBV10-3 combines with J gene TRBJ1-1; possible D gene TRBD1, 6 bases. Looked up from germline, CDR1 is ENHRY and CDR2 is SYGVKD. The CDR3 runs to 15 residues. V shed 1 base and J shed 13 bases, with 22 bases lying between them. The CDR3 reads CAISEYNRDRIYSFF. CDR3 DNA: TGTGCCATCAGTGAGTATAACCGTGACAGGATCTACAGTTTCTTT.

This clone was counted only a few times. The chain employs TRBV2 and TRBJ1-2; a weak D match, TRBD1 (6 bases). This CDR3 spans 13 amino acids. Germline V lookup: CDR1 SNHLY, CDR2 FYNNEI. Deletions cut 5 bases from V and 5 bases from J, with 12 bases between. The CDR3 nucleotides read TGTGCCAGCAGTACAGGGATGGAGTATGGCTACACCTTC. Amino acid sequence: CASSTGMEYGYTF.